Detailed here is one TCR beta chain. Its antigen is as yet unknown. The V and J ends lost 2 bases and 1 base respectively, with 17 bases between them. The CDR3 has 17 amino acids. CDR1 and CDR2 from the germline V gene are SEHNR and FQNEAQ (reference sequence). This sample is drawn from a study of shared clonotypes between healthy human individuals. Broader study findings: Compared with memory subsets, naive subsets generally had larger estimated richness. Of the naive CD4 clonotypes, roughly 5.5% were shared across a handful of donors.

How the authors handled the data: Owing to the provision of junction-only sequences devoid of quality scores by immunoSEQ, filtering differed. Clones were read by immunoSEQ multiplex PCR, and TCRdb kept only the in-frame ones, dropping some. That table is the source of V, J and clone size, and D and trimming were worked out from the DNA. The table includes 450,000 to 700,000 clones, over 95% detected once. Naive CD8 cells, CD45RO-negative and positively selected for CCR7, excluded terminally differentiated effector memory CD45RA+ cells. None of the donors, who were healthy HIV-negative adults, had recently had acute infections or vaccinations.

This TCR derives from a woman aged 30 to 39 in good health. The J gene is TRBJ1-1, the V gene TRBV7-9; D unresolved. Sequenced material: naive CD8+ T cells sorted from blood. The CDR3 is CASSLPDQEVRNTEAFF. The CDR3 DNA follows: TGTGCCAGCAGCTTACCAGACCAGGAGGTCCGGAACACTGAAGCTTTCTTT.